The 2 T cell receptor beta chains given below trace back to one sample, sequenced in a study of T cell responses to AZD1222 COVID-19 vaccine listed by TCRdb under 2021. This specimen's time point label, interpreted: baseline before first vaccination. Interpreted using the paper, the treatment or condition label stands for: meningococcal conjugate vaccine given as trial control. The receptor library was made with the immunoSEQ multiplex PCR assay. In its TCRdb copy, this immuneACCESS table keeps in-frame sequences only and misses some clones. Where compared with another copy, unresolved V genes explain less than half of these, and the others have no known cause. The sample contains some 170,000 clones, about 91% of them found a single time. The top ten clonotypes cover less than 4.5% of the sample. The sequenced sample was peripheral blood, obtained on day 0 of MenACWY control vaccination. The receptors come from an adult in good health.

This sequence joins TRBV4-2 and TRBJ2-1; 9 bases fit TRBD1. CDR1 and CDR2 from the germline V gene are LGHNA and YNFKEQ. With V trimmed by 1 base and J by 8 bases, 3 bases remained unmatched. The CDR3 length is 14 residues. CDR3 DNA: TGTGCCAGCAGCCAAGCAACAGGGGGCGATGAGCAGTTCTTC. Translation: CASSQATGGDEQFF.

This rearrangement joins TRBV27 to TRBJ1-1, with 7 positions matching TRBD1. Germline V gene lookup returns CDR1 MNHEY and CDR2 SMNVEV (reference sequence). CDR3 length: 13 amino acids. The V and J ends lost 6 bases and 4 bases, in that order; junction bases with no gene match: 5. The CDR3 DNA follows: TGTGCCAGCAGCCGCAGGGGGATCACTGAAGCTTTCTTT. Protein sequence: CASSRRGITEAFF.